This T cell receptor beta chain was obtained from a study of blood T cell repertoires in COVID-19. This table comes from immunoSEQ multiplex PCR, and its TCRdb copy is limited to in-frame clones, with some not included. Of under 300,000 clones detected, over 65% appear once; the ten largest clones hold over 4.5%. This clone was observed once. The clonotype originates from a man aged 55-75 years who had recovered from COVID-19. Sequencing used peripheral blood.

CDR3 DNA: TGCGCCAGCGTAGCGGGGACGAACACCGGGGAGCTGTTTTTT. Protein: CASVAGTNTGELFF. The chain uses TRBV5-1 and TRBJ2-2, with TRBD2 matching 8 bases. V lost 7 bases and J lost 0; bases outside the gene matches: 2. The CDR3 covers 14 residues. Germline V gene sequence: CDR1 SGHRS, CDR2 YFSETQ.